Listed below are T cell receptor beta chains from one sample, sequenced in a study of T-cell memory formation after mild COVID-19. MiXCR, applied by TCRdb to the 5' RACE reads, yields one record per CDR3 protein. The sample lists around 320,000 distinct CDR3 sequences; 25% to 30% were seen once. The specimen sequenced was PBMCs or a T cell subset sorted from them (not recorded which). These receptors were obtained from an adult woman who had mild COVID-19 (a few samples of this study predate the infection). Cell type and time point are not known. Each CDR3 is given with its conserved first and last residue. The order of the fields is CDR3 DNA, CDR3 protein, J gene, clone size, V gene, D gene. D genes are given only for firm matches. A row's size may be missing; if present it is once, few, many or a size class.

CDR3nt: TGCGCCAGCAGCTTGGTGGAGGGGGGCTCCGGGGAGCTGTTTTTT
CDR3aa: CASSLVEGGSGELFF
j_gene: TRBJ2-2
abundance: NA
v_gene: TRBV5-1
d_gene: NA

CDR3nt: TGTGCCAGCAGCCGAGAGCTCGCAGATACGCAGTATTTT
CDR3aa: CASSRELADTQYF
j_gene: TRBJ2-3
abundance: NA
v_gene: TRBV7-3
d_gene: NA

CDR3nt: TGTGCCAGCAGCGCAGGGGGTGATGGCTACACCTTC
CDR3aa: CASSAGGDGYTF
j_gene: TRBJ1-2
abundance: NA
v_gene: TRBV7-3
d_gene: TRBD1

CDR3nt: TGTGCCAGCAGTAGGACTGCACCCTCCACCGGCTACACCTTC
CDR3aa: CASSRTAPSTGYTF
j_gene: TRBJ1-2
abundance: NA
v_gene: TRBV12-3/TRBV12-4
d_gene: NA

CDR3nt: TGTGCCAGCAGCCGAACAGGGGGCGCGGATGAAGCTTTCTTT
CDR3aa: CASSRTGGADEAFF
j_gene: TRBJ1-1
abundance: few
v_gene: TRBV5-5
d_gene: TRBD1

CDR3nt: TGTGCCAGCAGCCAAGTGGAGACAGATTCACCCCTCCACTTT
CDR3aa: CASSQVETDSPLHF
j_gene: TRBJ1-6
abundance: NA
v_gene: TRBV3-1
d_gene: NA

CDR3nt: TGCGCCAGCAGCCCAAGGACCGCCCGTGGGGAGACCCAGTACTTC
CDR3aa: CASSPRTARGETQYF
j_gene: TRBJ2-5
abundance: NA
v_gene: TRBV4-1
d_gene: NA

CDR3nt: TGTGCCAGCACCATCACGGGGGCTAATACGCAGTATTTT
CDR3aa: CASTITGANTQYF
j_gene: TRBJ2-3
abundance: NA
v_gene: TRBV12-3/TRBV12-4
d_gene: NA

CDR3nt: TGTGCCAGCAACCACCTTCCGCCCCAGCATTTT
CDR3aa: CASNHLPPQHF
j_gene: TRBJ1-5
abundance: NA
v_gene: TRBV6-1
d_gene: NA

CDR3nt: TGTGCCAGCGCCAGCGATGGACAGAGCTACGAGCAGTACTTC
CDR3aa: CASASDGQSYEQYF
j_gene: TRBJ2-7
abundance: NA
v_gene: TRBV27
d_gene: NA

CDR3nt: TGTGCCAGCAGCGTACAGGGGGCAGATACGCAGTATTTT
CDR3aa: CASSVQGADTQYF
j_gene: TRBJ2-3
abundance: NA
v_gene: TRBV9
d_gene: TRBD1

CDR3nt: TGTGCCAGCTCCCCAACAGGGAGTAATGAGCAGTTCTTC
CDR3aa: CASSPTGSNEQFF
j_gene: TRBJ2-1
abundance: few
v_gene: TRBV7-3
d_gene: NA

CDR3nt: TGCGCCAGCAGTCAACCCGGGACAGGGTCCGACGAGCAGTACTTC
CDR3aa: CASSQPGTGSDEQYF
j_gene: TRBJ2-7
abundance: NA
v_gene: TRBV23-1
d_gene: TRBD1

CDR3nt: TGTGCCAGCAGCCCAGCCTACGGACTAGCGGGAAGCAATGAGCAGTTCTTC
CDR3aa: CASSPAYGLAGSNEQFF
j_gene: TRBJ2-1
abundance: few
v_gene: TRBV3-1
d_gene: TRBD2

CDR3nt: TGTGCCTGGAGTCCCCGTGGCTATGGCTACACCTTC
CDR3aa: CAWSPRGYGYTF
j_gene: TRBJ1-2
abundance: NA
v_gene: TRBV30
d_gene: NA

CDR3nt: TGTGCCTGGAGTTCTCGGACAGGACCTCCTGGGGCCAACGTCCTGACTTTC
CDR3aa: CAWSSRTGPPGANVLTF
j_gene: TRBJ2-6
abundance: NA
v_gene: TRBV30
d_gene: TRBD1

CDR3nt: TGCAGCGTCGCCCCTCAGGGGACGCGCACAGATACGCAGTATTTT
CDR3aa: CSVAPQGTRTDTQYF
j_gene: TRBJ2-3
abundance: few
v_gene: TRBV29-1
d_gene: NA

CDR3nt: TGCAGTGCTCCAGGATCTTCCTACGAGCAGTACTTC
CDR3aa: CSAPGSSYEQYF
j_gene: TRBJ2-7
abundance: few
v_gene: TRBV20-1
d_gene: NA

CDR3nt: TGTGCCACCAGCAGAGACCCCCCTGGGGCCAACGTCCTGAATTTC
CDR3aa: CATSRDPPGANVLNF
j_gene: TRBJ2-6
abundance: NA
v_gene: TRBV15
d_gene: NA

CDR3nt: TGCAGTGCTAGAGATGGGCGAGGGCCGGCCGGGGAGCTGTTTTTT
CDR3aa: CSARDGRGPAGELFF
j_gene: TRBJ2-2
abundance: NA
v_gene: TRBV20-1
d_gene: NA

CDR3nt: TGTGCCAGCAGCCAAGTCAGCACAGATACGCAGTATTTT
CDR3aa: CASSQVSTDTQYF
j_gene: TRBJ2-3
abundance: NA
v_gene: TRBV3-1
d_gene: NA

CDR3nt: TGTGCCAGCAGCAAAAGCAGTGGGAGCCACCCGTCGGACACCGGGGAGCTGTTTTTT
CDR3aa: CASSKSSGSHPSDTGELFF
j_gene: TRBJ2-2
abundance: few
v_gene: TRBV21-1
d_gene: NA

CDR3nt: TGTGCCAGCAGTTTATGGAACAGGGGGCCCAGAAACTATGGCTACACCTTC
CDR3aa: CASSLWNRGPRNYGYTF
j_gene: TRBJ1-2
abundance: NA
v_gene: TRBV12-3/TRBV12-4
d_gene: TRBD1

CDR3nt: TGTGCCAGTAATAGGGGACTAGCGGACAATGAGCAGTTCTTC
CDR3aa: CASNRGLADNEQFF
j_gene: TRBJ2-1
abundance: NA
v_gene: TRBV19
d_gene: TRBD2

CDR3nt: TGTGCCAGCAGCGCCCCGTCTCGACCCCTCCACTTT
CDR3aa: CASSAPSRPLHF
j_gene: TRBJ1-6
abundance: NA
v_gene: TRBV27
d_gene: NA

CDR3nt: TGTGCCAGCAGTTTAGGCCTAGCGTCAGAGACCCAGTACTTC
CDR3aa: CASSLGLASETQYF
j_gene: TRBJ2-5
abundance: few
v_gene: TRBV12-3/TRBV12-4
d_gene: NA

CDR3nt: TGTGCCAGCAGCTCCCGACAGGGCAATCAGCCCCAGCATTTT
CDR3aa: CASSSRQGNQPQHF
j_gene: TRBJ1-5
abundance: NA
v_gene: TRBV7-8
d_gene: NA

CDR3nt: TGTGCCAGCAGCTCGGCTAGCGGGGGGGCCTTCTACAATGAGCAGTTCTTC
CDR3aa: CASSSASGGAFYNEQFF
j_gene: TRBJ2-1
abundance: NA
v_gene: TRBV7-6
d_gene: TRBD2

CDR3nt: TGTGCCACCAGTGACGATCGGGACAGGCCATACAATGAGCAGTTCTTC
CDR3aa: CATSDDRDRPYNEQFF
j_gene: TRBJ2-1
abundance: once
v_gene: TRBV24-1
d_gene: TRBD1

CDR3nt: TGCAGCGTTAACCTGTACAATGAGCAGTTCTTC
CDR3aa: CSVNLYNEQFF
j_gene: TRBJ2-1
abundance: many
v_gene: TRBV29-1
d_gene: NA

CDR3nt: TGCAGCGTAGCTAGGGGTTCGGAGCAGTTCTTC
CDR3aa: CSVARGSEQFF
j_gene: TRBJ2-1
abundance: NA
v_gene: TRBV29-1
d_gene: NA

CDR3nt: TGTGCCACCAGTACTAGCGAGGGGACAGATACGCAGTATTTT
CDR3aa: CATSTSEGTDTQYF
j_gene: TRBJ2-3
abundance: few
v_gene: TRBV24-1
d_gene: TRBD2

CDR3nt: TGTGCCAGCTCCCGAAACGCGGGATACGAGCAGTACTTC
CDR3aa: CASSRNAGYEQYF
j_gene: TRBJ2-7
abundance: NA
v_gene: TRBV18
d_gene: NA

CDR3nt: TGCAGTGCTAGAAGGGGAAACACCATATATTTT
CDR3aa: CSARRGNTIYF
j_gene: TRBJ1-3
abundance: NA
v_gene: TRBV20-1
d_gene: NA

CDR3nt: TGTGCCAGCAGCTTAGACAGGGTCAACGAGCAGTACTTC
CDR3aa: CASSLDRVNEQYF
j_gene: TRBJ2-7
abundance: few
v_gene: TRBV7-9
d_gene: NA

CDR3nt: TGTGCCAGCAGGCCACTAGCGGGAGTGCACAATGAGCAGTTCTTC
CDR3aa: CASRPLAGVHNEQFF
j_gene: TRBJ2-1
abundance: NA
v_gene: TRBV7-2
d_gene: TRBD2

CDR3nt: TGTGCCAGCAGCCCCCTAGCGGGAGAGTCAAATGAGCAGTTCTTC
CDR3aa: CASSPLAGESNEQFF
j_gene: TRBJ2-1
abundance: few
v_gene: TRBV7-2
d_gene: TRBD2

CDR3nt: TGTGCCAGCAGTTACCTCGACTATCCCCCCTACAATGAGCAGTTCTTC
CDR3aa: CASSYLDYPPYNEQFF
j_gene: TRBJ2-1
abundance: NA
v_gene: TRBV6-5
d_gene: NA

CDR3nt: TGTGCCAGCAGCTCTAGAGGGACAGGCCACAATGAAAAACTGTTTTTT
CDR3aa: CASSSRGTGHNEKLFF
j_gene: TRBJ1-4
abundance: NA
v_gene: TRBV7-9
d_gene: TRBD1

CDR3nt: TGTGCCAGCTCACCTGGACAGACCACCTACGAGCAGTACTTC
CDR3aa: CASSPGQTTYEQYF
j_gene: TRBJ2-7
abundance: NA
v_gene: TRBV18
d_gene: NA

CDR3nt: TGTGCCAGCAGCCCAGGACAGGGGTCAGATACGCAGTATTTT
CDR3aa: CASSPGQGSDTQYF
j_gene: TRBJ2-3
abundance: NA
v_gene: TRBV7-6
d_gene: TRBD1

CDR3nt: TGTGCCAGCAGCCCCGGGGGCAACCAAGAGACCCAGTACTTC
CDR3aa: CASSPGGNQETQYF
j_gene: TRBJ2-5
abundance: few
v_gene: TRBV6-5
d_gene: NA

CDR3nt: TGTGCCAGCAGTGAATACCCGGGACAGGGTTCACCCCTCCACTTT
CDR3aa: CASSEYPGQGSPLHF
j_gene: TRBJ1-6
abundance: NA
v_gene: TRBV6-1
d_gene: TRBD1

CDR3nt: TGTGCCAGCAGCGTACGGCTAGCGGGGGGGGAGCGCACAGATACGCAGTATTTT
CDR3aa: CASSVRLAGGERTDTQYF
j_gene: TRBJ2-3
abundance: few
v_gene: TRBV9
d_gene: TRBD2

CDR3nt: TGTGCCACCAGCCGCCCTGGGGCCAACGTCCTGACTTTC
CDR3aa: CATSRPGANVLTF
j_gene: TRBJ2-6
abundance: few
v_gene: TRBV15
d_gene: NA

CDR3nt: TGTGCCAGCAGTTTAGATGGGGGGTATGGGACTGAAGCTTTCTTT
CDR3aa: CASSLDGGYGTEAFF
j_gene: TRBJ1-1
abundance: few
v_gene: TRBV12-3/TRBV12-4
d_gene: NA

CDR3nt: TGCGCCAGCAGCCTAAGATTTACGGGACAGGGTCCCTACGAGCAGTACTTC
CDR3aa: CASSLRFTGQGPYEQYF
j_gene: TRBJ2-7
abundance: few
v_gene: TRBV4-1
d_gene: TRBD1

CDR3nt: TGTGCCAGCAGCCGAGGACTAGCGGGAGGTCATGAGCAGTTCTTC
CDR3aa: CASSRGLAGGHEQFF
j_gene: TRBJ2-1
abundance: few
v_gene: TRBV5-5
d_gene: TRBD2

CDR3nt: TGTGCCACCAGCAGAGATCGGCAGGGAAGGTTTCCCTACGAGCAGTACTTC
CDR3aa: CATSRDRQGRFPYEQYF
j_gene: TRBJ2-7
abundance: NA
v_gene: TRBV15
d_gene: NA

CDR3nt: TGTGCCACCAGTGAGGGCCGATTAGGTAGCTCCTACGAGCAGTACTTC
CDR3aa: CATSEGRLGSSYEQYF
j_gene: TRBJ2-7
abundance: few
v_gene: TRBV24-1
d_gene: NA

CDR3nt: TGCAGTGCTCGGGCTATGGAAACGAATCATTTCTTT
CDR3aa: CSARAMETNHFF
j_gene: TRBJ1-1
abundance: many
v_gene: TRBV20-1
d_gene: NA

CDR3nt: TGCGCCAGCAGCTTAGGACGAGTCAACACAGATACGCAGTATTTT
CDR3aa: CASSLGRVNTDTQYF
j_gene: TRBJ2-3
abundance: many
v_gene: TRBV5-1
d_gene: NA

CDR3nt: TGCAGTGCTTTAGACAGGGGGCAGGTATACGAGCAGTACTTC
CDR3aa: CSALDRGQVYEQYF
j_gene: TRBJ2-7
abundance: NA
v_gene: TRBV20-1
d_gene: TRBD1

CDR3nt: TGTGCCAGCAGCCCCGAGCGGGGGGGCCGGGGAGATACGCAGTATTTT
CDR3aa: CASSPERGGRGDTQYF
j_gene: TRBJ2-3
abundance: NA
v_gene: TRBV11-2
d_gene: TRBD2